The source of this T cell receptor (beta chain) is a study of CD8+ T cells in alopecia areata. Study details: Treated patients were dosed with oral tofacitinib, taking 5 to 10 mg twice daily.

As the sequencing template, cDNA was produced by extracting RNA and reverse transcribing it. The assay was immunoSEQ multiplex PCR, and TCRdb's table has in-frame clones only and misses some. The table lists some 100,000 clones, 44% of them singletons. Treatment here: oral pan-JAK inhibitor, 5-10 mg twice daily. CDR1 and CDR2 (germline): SGHDT, YYEEEE. The V and J ends lost 4 bases and 8 bases respectively, with 21 bases between them. This CDR3 contains 15 residues. This chain joins TRBV5-6 and TRBJ1-2; unclear D gene. The sample in question was CD8+ T cells sorted from blood, obtained at week 24, from a patient treated with tofacitinib. The receptor's source is a human donor with alopecia areata. The DNA for the CDR3 is TGTGCCAGCAGCGGCGGACCGAGGGTGGCGATGGGCTACACCTTC. Translated, it gives CASSGGPRVAMGYTF.